This T cell receptor beta chain was captured in a study of blood T cells in healthy people across ages. Overall study context: About one barcoded beta molecule was captured per two T cells (by template switching).

Every donor gave approximately 10 milliliters of peripheral blood. This clonotype has at least ten counts. V shed 0 bases and J shed 4 bases, with 7 bases lying between them. This CDR3 region has 13 residues. Germline V lookup: CDR1 SGHDT, CDR2 YYEEEE. Sample-barcoded 5' priming and a J-beta primer mix drove a second PCR of about 7 to 12 cycles. CDR3-containing paired-end reads numbering at least 2.5 million came from each sample. TCRdb called the 5' RACE reads again in MiXCR, with one record for every CDR3 protein. The sample records over 1.5 million distinct CDR3 sequences, around half being singletons.

The rearrangement joins TRBV5-6 to TRBJ1-2; maybe TRBD1 (5 bases). The source of this sequence is a woman in her forties in good health. Sequencing was done on a sample of blood. CDR3 nucleotide sequence: TGTGCCAGCAGCTTGGGACAGACCTATGGCTACACCTTC. Its translation is CASSLGQTYGYTF.